These 9 T cell receptor beta chains originate from one sample sequenced in a study of CD8 T cells in ankylosing spondylitis. Study-level points and caveats: A TCR beta motif of under ten highly homologous variants seemed to mark ankylosing spondylitis blood.

Their recognized antigens are unknown. TCRdb re-derived calls from the 5' RACE reads in MiXCR, one entry per CDR3 protein. The table has about 840,000 distinct CDR3 sequences, 12% seen once. The sequenced sample consisted of blood, either unsorted or a sorted T cell fraction (not recorded which). The origin of the receptors is a male donor with ankylosing spondylitis.

A few counts support this clonotype. The chain joins TRBV9 to TRBJ1-2; 10 bases are shared with TRBD1. Germline values: CDR1 SGDLS, CDR2 YYNGEE. V trimming: 0 bases; J trimming: 7 bases; junction bases outside the gene matches: 6. The CDR3 totals 15 residues. The CDR3 DNA follows: TGTGCCAGCAGCGTAGGAAGGGACAGGGGAGGTGGCTACACCTTC. Amino acids: CASSVGRDRGGGYTF.

The chain couples TRBV7-9 to TRBJ2-7; 12 bases fit TRBD2. From germline, CDR1 is SEHNR and CDR2 FQNEAQ (reference sequence). The V and J ends lost 7 bases and 0 bases, in that order; junction bases with no gene match: 1. This CDR3 spans 14 amino acids. The DNA for the CDR3 is TGTGCCAGCATGACTAGCGGGAGCTCCTACGAGCAGTACTTC. As protein: CASMTSGSSYEQYF.

This clonotype was recorded a few times. The chain recombines TRBV7-9 with TRBJ2-5, with 8 bases that match TRBD1. The CDR3 length is 15 residues. V was clipped by 2 bases and J by 2 bases; unmatched bases: 4. Germline assignment: CDR1 SEHNR and CDR2 FQNEAQ (reference sequence). The CDR3 here is CASSLQQGVQETQYF. CDR3 DNA: TGTGCCAGCAGCTTACAACAGGGGGTTCAAGAGACCCAGTACTTC.

In this sample, this clonotype turned up a few times. The CDR3 is CASSQGSASSGANVLTF. Written as DNA, the CDR3 is TGCGCCAGCAGCCAAGGGTCGGCTTCCTCTGGGGCCAACGTCCTGACTTTC. The chain recombines TRBV4-1 with TRBJ2-6; D unclear. The V gene's germline CDR1 is MGHRA and CDR2 YSYEKL. V was trimmed by 1 base and J by 0 bases, leaving 10 bases between them. The CDR3 loop spans 17 amino acids.

This clonotype was found a few times. The chain combines TRBV20-1 with TRBJ2-2, with 9 bases fitting TRBD1. Germline CDR1 reads DFQATT; CDR2 reads SNEGSKA (reference sequence). The CDR3 has 15 residues. With V trimmed by 1 base and J by 5 bases, 5 bases remained unmatched. CDR3 DNA sequence: TGCAGTGCTAGAGCTTCCGGGACAGGGACCGGGGAGCTGTTTTTT. Translated, it gives CSARASGTGTGELFF.

The chain joins TRBV9 to TRBJ2-5; no definite D call. The germline V gene has CDR1 SGDLS and CDR2 YYNGEE. This CDR3 has 13 amino acids. V was cut by 4 bases and J by 1 base, with 8 bases left in between. CDR3 nucleotides: TGTGCCAGCAGCCCCTCGTTCCAAGAGACCCAGTACTTC. As protein: CASSPSFQETQYF. Using reference TRBV9 and TRBJ2-5 for the parts outside the CDR3, the full variable domain is DSGVTQTPKHLITATGQRVTLRCSPRSGDLSVYWYQQSLDQGLQFLIQYYNGEERAKGNILERFSAQQFPDLHSELNLSSLELGDSALYFCASSPSFQETQYFGPGTRLLVL.

This clonotype has more than one count but fewer than ten. The rearrangement uses TRBV5-1 and TRBJ1-4, with unresolved D. Trimming cost V 4 bases and J 4 bases, with 11 bases left between them. Germline V lookup: CDR1 SGHRS, CDR2 YFSETQ. The CDR3 is 14 residues long. CDR3 bases: TGCGCCAGCAGCGCCGGACGGCTTAATGAAAAACTGTTTTTT. Amino acid sequence: CASSAGRLNEKLFF.

This clonotype was recorded many times. The V call is TRBV29-1, the J call TRBJ1-4; D is possibly TRBD1 (5 bases). The V and J ends lost 6 bases and 7 bases respectively, with 15 bases between them. This CDR3 is 13 amino acids long. CDR1 and CDR2 from the germline V gene are SQVTM and ANQGSEA. The chain's CDR3 is CSVRGLFGEKLFF. The DNA for the CDR3 is TGCAGCGTCCGGGGCCTCTTCGGTGAAAAACTGTTTTTT. The entire variable domain, with the rest obtained from reference TRBV29-1 and TRBJ1-4, is as follows: SAVISQKPSRDICQRGTSLTIQCQVDSQVTMMFWYRQQPGQSLTLIATANQGSEATYESGFVIDKFPISRPNLTFSTLTVSNMSPEDSSIYLCSVRGLFGEKLFFGSGTQLSVL.

This clonotype appeared many times. This sequence joins TRBV4-2 and TRBJ1-3; 7 bases match TRBD1. CDR1 and CDR2 from the germline V gene are LGHNA and YNFKEQ. Unmatched junction bases numbered 4, after V lost 2 bases and J lost 0 bases. The CDR3 is 16 residues long. DNA for the CDR3: TGTGCCAGCAGCCAAACCGACAGGGCCTCTGGAAACACCATATATTTT. This encodes CASSQTDRASGNTIYF.